This T cell receptor beta chain came from a study of immune cell composition in non-small cell lung cancer. Only in-frame clones appear in the TCRdb table, and some are missing; sequencing was by immunoSEQ multiplex PCR. The table has about 2,400 clones, around 84% seen once; the top ten hold around a fifth. Normal lung was taken at the farthest possible site, at least 3 cm from tumour. The V end was cut by 7 bases, the J end by 6 bases, with 11 bases between. The germline V gene has CDR1 SQVTM and CDR2 ANQGSEA. This CDR3 comprises 11 residues. Sequencing was done on a sample of non-adjacent lung tissue. The source of this sequence is a human donor with non-small cell lung cancer. The genes are TRBV29-1 and TRBJ2-3; D gene unclear. CDR3 DNA: TGCAGCGGCCGAGTCGATGATACGCAGTATTTT. Residues: CSGRVDDTQYF.